The source of this T cell receptor (beta chain) is a study of shared T cell receptors in the human thymus. The germline gives CDR1 MNHNS, CDR2 SASEGT. The CDR3 loop spans 15 amino acids. V shed 6 bases and J shed 2 bases, with 14 bases lying between them. The repertoire was sequenced with immunoSEQ multiplex PCR; TCRdb's copy has only in-frame clones and lacks some. The table shows about 660,000 clones, with about 87% occurring only once. These data also formed part of another study, on human thymus T cells. That paper notes: Congenital heart defects were the reason for the corrective surgery that the donors, healthy Finnish infants, were having. Corrective cardiac surgery supplied the resected thymus tissue. Thymic and blood repertoires showed apparently biased V and J gene usage. Related studies found that unrelated individuals share highly overlapping thymic repertoires.

Material for sequencing was thymocytes. The J gene is TRBJ2-1, the V gene TRBV6-1; D not resolved. This receptor was obtained from a boy in the first two years of life with a congenital heart defect. CDR3 sequence reads: CASSVPRWPYNEQFF. The CDR3 coding sequence is TGTGCCAGCAGCGTTCCTAGATGGCCCTACAATGAGCAGTTCTTC.